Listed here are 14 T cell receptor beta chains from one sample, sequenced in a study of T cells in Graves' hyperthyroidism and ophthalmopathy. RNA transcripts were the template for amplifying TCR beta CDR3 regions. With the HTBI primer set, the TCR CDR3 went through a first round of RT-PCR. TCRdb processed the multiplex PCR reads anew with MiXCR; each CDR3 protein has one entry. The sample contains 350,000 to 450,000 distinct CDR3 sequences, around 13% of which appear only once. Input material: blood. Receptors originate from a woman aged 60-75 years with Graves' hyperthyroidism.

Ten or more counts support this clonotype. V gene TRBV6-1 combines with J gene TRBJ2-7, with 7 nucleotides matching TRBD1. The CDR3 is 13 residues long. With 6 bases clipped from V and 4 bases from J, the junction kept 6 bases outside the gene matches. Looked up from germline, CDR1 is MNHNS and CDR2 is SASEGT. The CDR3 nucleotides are TGTGCCAGCAGACGACCACAGGGGTACGAGCAGTACTTC. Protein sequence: CASRRPQGYEQYF.

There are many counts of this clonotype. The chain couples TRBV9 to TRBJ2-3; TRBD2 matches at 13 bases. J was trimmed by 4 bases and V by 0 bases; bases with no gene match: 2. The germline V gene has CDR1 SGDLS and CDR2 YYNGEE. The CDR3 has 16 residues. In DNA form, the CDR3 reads TGTGCCAGCAGCGTAGGACTAGCGGGAGGTCCAGATACGCAGTATTTT. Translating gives CASSVGLAGGPDTQYF.

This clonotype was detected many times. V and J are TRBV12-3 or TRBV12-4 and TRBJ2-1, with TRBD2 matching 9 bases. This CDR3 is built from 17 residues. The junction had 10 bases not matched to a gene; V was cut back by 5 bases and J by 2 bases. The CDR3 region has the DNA TGTGCCAGCAGTACCCCTAGCGGGAAGCCTCCCTACAATGAGCAGTTCTTC. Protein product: CASSTPSGKPPYNEQFF.

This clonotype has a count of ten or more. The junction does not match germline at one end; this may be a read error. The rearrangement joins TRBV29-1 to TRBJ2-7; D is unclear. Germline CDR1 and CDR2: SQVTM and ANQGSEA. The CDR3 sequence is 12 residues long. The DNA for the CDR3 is TGCAGCGTTGAAAAACAGCCCTACGAGCAGGACTTC. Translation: CSVEKQPYEQDF.

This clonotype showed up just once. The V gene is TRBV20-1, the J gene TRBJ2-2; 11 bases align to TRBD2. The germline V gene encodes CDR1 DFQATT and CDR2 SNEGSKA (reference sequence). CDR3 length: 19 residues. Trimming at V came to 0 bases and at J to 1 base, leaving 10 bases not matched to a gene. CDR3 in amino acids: CSARDLLRGLAGNTGELFF. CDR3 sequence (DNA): TGCAGTGCTAGAGATCTCTTGCGTGGACTAGCGGGGAACACCGGGGAGCTGTTTTTT.

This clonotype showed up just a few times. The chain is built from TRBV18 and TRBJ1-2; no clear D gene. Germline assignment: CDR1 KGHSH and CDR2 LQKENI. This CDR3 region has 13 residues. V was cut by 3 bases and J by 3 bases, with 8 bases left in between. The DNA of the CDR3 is TGTGCCAGCTCACCGGAGTTATACTATGGCTACACCTTC. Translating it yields CASSPELYYGYTF.

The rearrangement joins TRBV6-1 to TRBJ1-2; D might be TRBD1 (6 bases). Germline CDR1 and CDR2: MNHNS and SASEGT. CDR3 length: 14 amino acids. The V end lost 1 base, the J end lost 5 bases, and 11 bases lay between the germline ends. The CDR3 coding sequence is TGTGCCAGCAGTGAAGACACAGGGATATATGGCTACACCTTC. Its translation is CASSEDTGIYGYTF.

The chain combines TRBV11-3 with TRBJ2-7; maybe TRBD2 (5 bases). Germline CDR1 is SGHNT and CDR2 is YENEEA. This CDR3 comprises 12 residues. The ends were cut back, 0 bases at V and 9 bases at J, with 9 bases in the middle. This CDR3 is CASSLEERGQYF. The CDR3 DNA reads TGTGCCAGCAGCTTAGAAGAACGGGGGCAGTACTTC.

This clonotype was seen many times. CDR3 protein: CASSLLGRIANYGYTF. Here the CDR3 DNA reads TGTGCCAGCAGTTTACTGGGGAGAATAGCTAACTATGGCTACACCTTC. The chain links TRBV12-3 or TRBV12-4 to TRBJ1-2; D is ambiguous. The CDR3 runs to 16 residues. V lost 2 bases and J 0 bases, leaving 13 bases between the germline ends.

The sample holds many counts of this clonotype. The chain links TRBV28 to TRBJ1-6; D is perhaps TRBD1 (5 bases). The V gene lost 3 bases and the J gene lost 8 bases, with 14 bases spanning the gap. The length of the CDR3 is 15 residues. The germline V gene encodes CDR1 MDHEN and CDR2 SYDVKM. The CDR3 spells CASSFLGQSDSPLHF. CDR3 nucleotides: TGTGCCAGCAGTTTTTTGGGGCAGAGTGATTCACCCCTCCACTTT. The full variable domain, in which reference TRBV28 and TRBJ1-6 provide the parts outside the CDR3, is DVKVTQSSRYLVKRTGEKVFLECVQDMDHENMFWYRQDPGLGLRLIYFSYDVKMKEKGDIPEGYSVSREKKERFSLILESASTNQTSMYLCASSFLGQSDSPLHFGNGTRLTVT.

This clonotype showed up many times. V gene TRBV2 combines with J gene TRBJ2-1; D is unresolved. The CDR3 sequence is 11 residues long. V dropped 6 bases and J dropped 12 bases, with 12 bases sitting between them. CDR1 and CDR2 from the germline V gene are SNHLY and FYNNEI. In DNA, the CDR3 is TGTGCCAGCAGAGGACCCCCGGGGCAGTTCTTC. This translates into CASRGPPGQFF.

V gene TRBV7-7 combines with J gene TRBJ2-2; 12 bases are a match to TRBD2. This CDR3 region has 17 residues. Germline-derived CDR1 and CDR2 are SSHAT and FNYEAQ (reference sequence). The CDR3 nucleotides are TGTGCTACCTGGACTAGCGGGGCCCTCGAGGGGGCCGGGGAGCTGTTTTTT. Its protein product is CATWTSGALEGAGELFF.

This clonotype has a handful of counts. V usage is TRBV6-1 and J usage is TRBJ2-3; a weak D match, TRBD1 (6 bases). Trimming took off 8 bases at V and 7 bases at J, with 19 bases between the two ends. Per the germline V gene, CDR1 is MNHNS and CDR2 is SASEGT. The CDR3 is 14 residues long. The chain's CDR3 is CASARERGLYTQYF. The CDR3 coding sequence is TGTGCCAGCGCCAGGGAGAGGGGGTTGTATACGCAGTATTTT.

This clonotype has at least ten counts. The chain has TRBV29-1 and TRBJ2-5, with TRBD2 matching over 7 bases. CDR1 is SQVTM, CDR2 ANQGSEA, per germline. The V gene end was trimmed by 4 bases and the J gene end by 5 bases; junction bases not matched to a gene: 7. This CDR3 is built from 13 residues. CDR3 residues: CSVGGRAVETQYF. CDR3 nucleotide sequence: TGCAGCGTTGGTGGGAGGGCCGTGGAGACCCAGTACTTC.